This T cell receptor beta chain was sequenced in a study of shared clonotypes between healthy human individuals. For this clone: The antigen remains undetermined.

Study-wide results and limits: The study found 4.5% to 6% of naive CD4 clonotypes shared across a few donors.

Trimming stripped 5 bases from V and 6 bases from J, with 11 bases between. CDR3 size: 13 residues. Germline lookup yields CDR1 SGHNT and CDR2 YENEEA. CD45RO-negative, CCR7-positively selected cells formed the naive CD8 fraction, excluding terminally differentiated effector memory CD45RA+ cells. Method: immunoSEQ multiplex PCR; TCRdb's copy keeps in-frame clones and lacks some. The sample consists of about 680,000 clones, 92% of them appearing once. The chain carries TRBV11-3 and TRBJ2-1; D not certain. Input material: naive CD8+ T cells sorted from blood. This clonotype was obtained from a man aged 30-40 years in good health. The CDR3 is CASSPAHPNEQFF. CDR3 DNA sequence: TGTGCCAGCAGCCCAGCCCACCCCAATGAGCAGTTCTTC.